These 30 T cell receptor beta chains were sequenced from one sample in a study of blood T cell repertoires in COVID-19. Some clones are missing from TCRdb's copy, which holds only in-frame ones; the method was immunoSEQ multiplex PCR. The data show some 320,000 clones, around nine tenths seen once. The sample was PBMCs or T cells enriched from blood (not recorded which). These receptors were collected from a man between 60 and 75 years old who had recovered from COVID-19.

This clone appeared once. The chain carries TRBV30 and TRBJ1-1; unclear D gene. Between the trimmed V and J ends, which lost 2 bases and 0 bases, there was a span of 7 bases. The germline gives CDR1 GTSNPN, CDR2 SVGIG (reference sequence). The CDR3 spans 13 residues. CDR3 amino acids: CAWSQHLNTEAFF. CDR3 coding DNA: TGTGCCTGGAGTCAACACCTGAACACTGAAGCTTTCTTT.

The chain recombines TRBV5-1 with TRBJ2-3; 7 bases are shared with TRBD2. The V gene's germline CDR1 is SGHRS and CDR2 YFSETQ. The CDR3 is made up of 15 amino acids. J gave up 5 bases and V 4 bases, and 10 bases lay outside the gene matches. CDR3 DNA sequence: TGCGCCAGCAGCGTGTCAGCGGGATGGGTAGATACGCAGTATTTT. Protein sequence: CASSVSAGWVDTQYF.

The CDR3 nucleotides read TGTGCCAGCTCACCGAGGTTCGGCTCTGTTGAGCAGTTCTTC. Translation: CASSPRFGSVEQFF. The gene calls are TRBV18 and TRBJ2-1, with D unclear. Germline V CDR1 and CDR2: KGHSH, LQKENI. V was shortened by 3 bases and J by 9 bases, with 15 bases between the two germline ends. This CDR3 has 14 residues.

This clone was seen just once. The chain employs TRBV6-5 and TRBJ1-6, with a tentative D call TRBD1 (6 bases). V was pared by 3 bases and J by 9 bases, with 12 bases between. The germline V gene has CDR1 MNHEY and CDR2 SVGAGI. This CDR3 comprises 14 residues. The CDR3 DNA reads TGTGCCAGCAGTTATCAGGGGCCTAGTTCACCCCTCCACTTT. Protein: CASSYQGPSSPLHF.

This chain connects TRBV7-9 to TRBJ2-2; D gene unclear. Germline values: CDR1 SEHNR, CDR2 FQNEAQ (reference sequence). This CDR3 is 14 amino acids long. V lost 5 bases, J lost 6 bases, and 13 bases lay in between. The DNA for the CDR3 is TGTGCCAGCAGCGCGCGCACAGCCCCCGGGGAGCTGTTTTTT. Translating it yields CASSARTAPGELFF.

The chain recombines TRBV7-2 with TRBJ2-7; D may be TRBD1 (5 bases). Trimming left V 2 bases short and J 4 bases short, with 9 bases between. Germline loops: CDR1 SGHTA, CDR2 FQGNSA. This CDR3 is 13 amino acids long. The CDR3 bases are TGTGCCAGCAGCTTAAAGGACATATACGAGCAGTACTTC. Translation gives CASSLKDIYEQYF. Combining the CDR3 with reference TRBV7-2 and TRBJ2-7 gives the whole variable domain GAGVSQSPSNKVTEKGKDVELRCDPISGHTALYWYRQSLGQGLEFLIYFQGNSAPDKSGLPSDRFSAERTGGSVSTLTIQRTQQEDSAVYLCASSLKDIYEQYFGPGTRLTVT.

The rearrangement links TRBV7-3 to TRBJ1-1; D not certain. Trimming cost V 2 bases and J 1 base, with 5 bases left between them. This CDR3 contains 13 residues. Germline loops: CDR1 SGHTA, CDR2 FQGTGA. The CDR3 coding sequence is TGTGCCAGCAGCTTATATTGGAACACTGAAGCTTTCTTT. It is translated as CASSLYWNTEAFF. The full variable domain, completed using reference TRBV7-3 and TRBJ1-1, is GAGVSQTPSNKVTEKGKYVELRCDPISGHTALYWYRQSLGQGPEFLIYFQGTGAADDSGLPNDRFFAVRPEGSVSTLKIQRTERGDSAVYLCASSLYWNTEAFFGQGTRLTVV.

The genes are TRBV7-9 and TRBJ2-2, with 8 bases matching TRBD2. CDR1 SEHNR and CDR2 FQNEAQ come from the germline V gene (reference sequence). V gave up 2 bases and J gave up 6 bases; unmatched junction bases: 2. This CDR3 region has 14 residues. The CDR3 sequence is CASSLHGGAGELFF. As DNA, the CDR3 is TGTGCCAGCAGCTTACACGGGGGGGCCGGGGAGCTGTTTTTT.

This clone was observed a few times. The chain has TRBV4-1 and TRBJ2-7; 7 bases agree with TRBD2. CDR3 size: 16 residues. Germline CDR1 and CDR2: MGHRA and YSYEKL. V lost 2 bases to trimming and J lost 5 bases; unmatched junction nucleotides: 12. For the CDR3, the DNA is TGCGCCAGCAGCCAAAGTTGGGGGACTATGTTAAACGAGCAGTACTTC. As protein: CASSQSWGTMLNEQYF.

The rearrangement joins TRBV5-1 to TRBJ1-6; possible D gene TRBD1, 5 bases. The V end was cut by 2 bases, the J end by 0 bases, with 12 bases between. CDR3 size: 17 residues. Germline-derived CDR1 and CDR2 are SGHRS and YFSETQ. The CDR3 reads CASSLLGGSSYNSPLHF. The CDR3 nucleotides read TGCGCCAGCAGCTTACTGGGGGGTTCCTCCTATAATTCACCCCTCCACTTT.

V gene TRBV9 combines with J gene TRBJ2-1; 9 bases are a match to TRBD1. The CDR3 loop spans 15 amino acids. Germline CDR1 and CDR2: SGDLS and YYNGEE. V dropped 0 bases and J dropped 8; count of bases not matched to a gene: 6. The CDR3 here is CASSVGGTGFYEQFF. The CDR3 nucleotides read TGTGCCAGCAGCGTAGGCGGGACAGGGTTTTATGAGCAGTTCTTC.

The J gene is TRBJ2-6, the V gene TRBV7-8; D might be TRBD1 (5 bases). The CDR3 is 18 amino acids. V dropped 2 bases and J dropped 0 bases, with 14 bases sitting between them. Germline V gene sequence: CDR1 SGHVS, CDR2 FQNEAQ. DNA for the CDR3: TGTGCCAGCAGCTTACAGGGTTTAGATTTCTCTGGGGCCAACGTCCTGACTTTC. This encodes CASSLQGLDFSGANVLTF.

This chain uses TRBV5-1 with TRBJ2-3; 7 bases are shared with TRBD1. The CDR3 extends over 15 amino acids. Germline assignment: CDR1 SGHRS and CDR2 YFSETQ. Germline trimming cut 5 bases from V and 2 bases from J; bases unmatched to any gene: 8. CDR3 sequence: CASSSPRGPTDTQYF. As DNA, the CDR3 is TGCGCCAGCAGTTCTCCTAGGGGGCCCACAGATACGCAGTATTTT.

A single count supports this clone. This chain uses TRBV29-1 with TRBJ2-2; weak D call: TRBD1 (5 bases). Germline CDR1 SQVTM, CDR2 ANQGSEA. V was shortened by 4 bases and J by 6 bases, with 6 bases between the two germline ends. This CDR3 is 11 amino acids long. CDR3 nucleotides: TGCAGCGTTGCAGGGCCCGGGGAGCTGTTTTTT. This sequence encodes CSVAGPGELFF.

The chain combines TRBV2 with TRBJ2-7, with D maybe TRBD1 (6 bases). Trimming left V 4 bases short and J 4 bases short, with 14 bases between. This CDR3 is 14 amino acids long. CDR1 is SNHLY, CDR2 FYNNEI, per germline. Here the CDR3 DNA reads TGTGCCAGCAGTGGTTCGGGACAAAGATACGAGCAGTACTTC. Its protein is CASSGSGQRYEQYF.

The chain employs TRBV7-2 and TRBJ2-3, with D possibly being TRBD1 (5 bases). The CDR3 totals 11 residues. V shed 4 bases and J shed 8 bases, with 7 bases lying between them. Germline loops: CDR1 SGHTA, CDR2 FQGNSA. The CDR3 nucleotides read TGTGCCAGCAGCTCCCAGGGTACGCAGTATTTT. It yields the protein CASSSQGTQYF.

CDR3 DNA sequence: TGTGCCAGCAGCCACAGTAACACTGAAGCTTTCTTT. Protein sequence: CASSHSNTEAFF. The chain is built from TRBV3-1 (or the pseudogene TRBV3-2) and TRBJ1-1; D gene ambiguous. Germline CDR1 reads LGHDT; CDR2 reads YNNKEL (reference sequence). The CDR3 spans 12 residues. Trimming removed 3 bases at V and 2 bases at J, with 4 bases between.

This clone came up a few times. This chain joins TRBV19 and TRBJ1-5, with a tentative D call TRBD1 (6 bases). Trimming removed 3 bases from V and 11 bases from J, with 17 bases in between. The CDR3 sequence is 14 residues long. Looked up from germline, CDR1 is LNHDA and CDR2 is SQIVND (reference sequence). The CDR3 DNA reads as TGTGCCAGTAGTATTAAGGGGGGGAAATGGGCCCAGCATTTT. This encodes CASSIKGGKWAQHF.

The gene calls are TRBV18 and TRBJ1-2, with 9 nucleotides matching TRBD1. The CDR3 has 13 residues. The germline gives CDR1 KGHSH, CDR2 LQKENI. The J segment lost 8 bases and the V segment lost 3 bases, leaving 4 bases of the junction unmatched. The CDR3 coding sequence is TGTGCCAGCTCACCGGACAGGGGACAAGGCTACACCTTC. Amino acid sequence: CASSPDRGQGYTF.

The chain links TRBV18 to TRBJ2-5; D gene ambiguous. The CDR3 runs to 14 residues. Per the germline V gene, CDR1 is KGHSH and CDR2 is LQKENI. Trimming pared 0 bases from V and 3 bases from J, leaving 8 bases between. In DNA form, the CDR3 reads TGTGCCAGCTCACCACCGGGCACCAAAGAGACCCAGTACTTC. It encodes CASSPPGTKETQYF.

For this clone: Mismatch with germline at one junction end may stem from a read error. The V call is TRBV23-1, the J call TRBJ2-4; D unresolved. TRBV23-1 is known as an ORF, though its function is uncertain. This CDR3 has 8 amino acids. This chain's CDR3 is CASSPSHF. The CDR3, as DNA: TGCGCCAGCAGTCCCTCCCACTTC.

The chain couples TRBV5-1 to TRBJ2-7; unclear D gene. Trimming removed 2 bases from V and 2 bases from J, with 8 bases in between. The V gene's germline CDR1 is SGHRS and CDR2 YFSETQ. CDR3 length equals 13 residues. This CDR3 is CASSFWPAYEQYF. The CDR3 region has the DNA TGCGCCAGCAGCTTTTGGCCAGCCTACGAGCAGTACTTC.

This chain uses TRBV7-8 with TRBJ2-1, with 9 bases identical to TRBD2. Germline-derived CDR1 and CDR2 are SGHVS and FQNEAQ. The CDR3 runs to 13 residues. The trim removed 4 bases at V and 10 bases at J, leaving 5 bases unmatched. CDR3 DNA sequence: TGTGCCAGCAGCTCAAAAAGCGGGGGGGAGCAGTTCTTC. Encoded protein: CASSSKSGGEQFF.

This rearrangement joins TRBV25-1 to TRBJ1-2; 8 nucleotides line up with TRBD1. CDR3 length: 15 amino acids. Trimming removed 3 bases from V and 4 bases from J; junction bases left unmatched: 7. Germline CDR1 reads MGHDK; CDR2 reads SYGVNS. CDR3 nucleotide sequence: TGTGCCAGCAGTGAGACAGGGGTTCGGGGCTATGGCTACACCTTC. Residues: CASSETGVRGYGYTF.

This chain connects TRBV5-5 to TRBJ2-1; 14 positions agree with TRBD2. V lost 4 bases and J lost 2; bases outside the gene matches: 11. Germline values: CDR1 SGHKS, CDR2 YYEKEE (reference sequence). This CDR3 spans 19 amino acids. CDR3 amino acids: CASSPGTSGSGGTYNEQFF. Here the CDR3 DNA reads TGTGCCAGCAGCCCCGGGACTAGCGGGAGTGGTGGGACCTACAATGAGCAGTTCTTC. Looking up the rest from reference TRBV5-5 and TRBJ2-1 gives the full variable domain: DAGVTQSPTHLIKTRGQQVTLRCSPISGHKSVSWYQQVLGQGPQFIFQYYEKEERGRGNFPDRFSARQFPNYSSELNVNALLLGDSALYLCASSPGTSGSGGTYNEQFFGPGTRLTVL.

The chain joins TRBV6-7 to TRBJ1-4; D remains ambiguous. TRBV6-7 is noted as an ORF with a role that remains uncertain. The germline V and J ends were trimmed by 5 bases and 5 bases, with 18 bases remaining between them. This CDR3 spans 16 amino acids. The CDR3 nucleotides read TGTGCCAGCAGTCCAGAACCCCTTGCAGAAAATGAAAAACTGTTTTTT. This codes for CASSPEPLAENEKLFF.

V usage is TRBV15 and J usage is TRBJ1-1, with D uncertain. The CDR3 spans 14 residues. Germline lookup yields CDR1 LNHNV and CDR2 YYDKDF (reference sequence). V lost 2 bases, J lost 1 base, and 8 bases lay in between. For the CDR3, the DNA is TGTGCCACCAGCAGACAAGCCCGGAACACTGAAGCTTTCTTT. Translated, it gives CATSRQARNTEAFF.

The chain employs TRBV5-1 and TRBJ1-1; D is unresolved. The CDR3 covers 12 residues. V dropped 1 base and J dropped 6 bases, with 7 bases sitting between them. Germline V lookup: CDR1 SGHRS, CDR2 YFSETQ. In nucleotides, the CDR3 is TGCGCCAGCAGCTTGTCAAGCCCTGAAGCTTTCTTT. Protein product: CASSLSSPEAFF.

With regard to this clone: A read error is likely, as this CDR3 ends without the conserved phenylalanine or tryptophan. No DNA is shown, since the ends of the CDR3 on it are uncertain; the CDR3 is the one TCRdb lists. This sequence joins TRBV4-2 and TRBJ2-7; the tabulated D call, TRBD1, remains unverified against the DNA. The length of the CDR3 is 14 amino acids, counting both ends. The germline gives CDR1 LGHNA, CDR2 YNFKEQ. Here the CDR3 reads CASSQARGQGQGLL.

Written as DNA, the CDR3 is TGCAGCGTTGAAGTATTAGCGGGAGGTAATGAGCAGTTCTTC. This sequence encodes CSVEVLAGGNEQFF. This chain uses TRBV29-1 with TRBJ2-1; TRBD2 agrees at 10 bases. J gave up 7 bases and V 1 base, and 4 bases lay outside the gene matches. CDR3 length: 14 amino acids. Looked up from germline, CDR1 is SQVTM and CDR2 is ANQGSEA.